In its sample, the clone carrying this TCR beta chain was seen a few times. The antigen remains unidentified. These data are taken from a study of T cells after yellow fever vaccination. Template switching with 5'RACE generated the TCR cDNA and added a universal primer site and UMIs. TCRdb ran MiXCR on the 5' RACE reads and lists one entry per CDR3 protein. The sample holds some 260,000 distinct CDR3 sequences, around 4.9% seen once. Germline CDR1 is MNHEY and CDR2 is SVGEGT. V was clipped by 5 bases and J by 9 bases; unmatched bases: 11. This CDR3 has 15 amino acids. General observations from the study: There was a possibility that FACS-sorted repertoires contained abundant clonotypes contaminating from the bulk population. Reappearing after the booster were most of the clones from primary vaccination (around 96% CD4, approximately 88% CD8).

Material: CD4+ T cells sorted from PBMCs, obtained on the day of the yellow fever booster vaccination. V gene TRBV6-2 or TRBV6-3 combines with J gene TRBJ2-1; 9 bases line up with TRBD2. The receptor was isolated from a man younger than 35 who received the YFV17D yellow fever vaccine. CDR3 sequence (DNA): TGTGCCAGCAGTGGGGCGGGGGGGCCTTCTAGTGAGCAGTTCTTC. Its protein is CASSGAGGPSSEQFF.